The 9 T cell receptor beta chains below all came from one sample that was sequenced in a study of cytomegalovirus exposure and HLA in healthy donors. The PCR was carried out with 60 Vbeta primers and 13 Jbeta primers. Profiling relied on immunoSEQ multiplex PCR, and the TCRdb table lists in-frame clones only, not all of them. This table holds over 100,000 clones, about 70% found once. Sequenced input: PBMCs. The receptors were sampled from a woman between 25 and 40 years old in good health and CMV-seronegative.

The chain links TRBV10-3 to TRBJ2-1, with D possibly matching TRBD1 (6 bases). Germline V gene sequence: CDR1 ENHRY, CDR2 SYGVKD. CDR3 size: 14 residues. Deletions cut 4 bases from V and 0 bases from J, with 7 bases between. The CDR3 sequence is CAISADSSYNEQFF. In nucleotides, the CDR3 is TGTGCCATCAGTGCGGACAGCTCCTACAATGAGCAGTTCTTC.

This clone was seen only a few times. The chain has TRBV7-9 and TRBJ1-1, with D possibly being TRBD1 (6 bases). Germline assignment: CDR1 SEHNR and CDR2 FQNEAQ (reference sequence). With 0 bases removed from V and 0 bases from J, the gap between germline ends came to 11 bases. The CDR3 loop spans 16 amino acids. DNA for the CDR3: TGTGCCAGCAGCTTAGCCCCCCAGGGGATGAACACTGAAGCTTTCTTT. Its protein product is CASSLAPQGMNTEAFF.

The chain uses TRBV6-5 and TRBJ1-2; 7 bases fit TRBD1. This CDR3 spans 15 amino acids. V was clipped by 6 bases and J by 10 bases; unmatched bases: 17. Germline V gene data show CDR1 as MNHEY and CDR2 as SVGAGI. DNA for the CDR3: TGTGCCAGCAGGCCCCGTTTAGACAGGGAGCCCAACTACACCTTC. This codes for CASRPRLDREPNYTF.

The genes are TRBV5-1 and TRBJ2-2; 12 bases align to TRBD2. CDR1 is SGHRS and CDR2 is YFSETQ in the germline V gene. The CDR3 has 18 residues. With 1 base clipped from V and 5 bases from J, the junction kept 9 bases outside the gene matches. The CDR3 is CASSLTGGLAGLTGELFF. The CDR3 coding sequence is TGCGCCAGCAGCTTGACGGGGGGACTAGCGGGCTTAACCGGGGAGCTGTTTTTT.

This chain joins TRBV4-2 and TRBJ1-2; 10 bases agree with TRBD1. Germline V gene sequence: CDR1 LGHNA, CDR2 YNFKEQ. The length of the CDR3 is 17 residues. J was trimmed by 6 bases and V by 2 bases; bases with no gene match: 12. CDR3 sequence (DNA): TGTGCCAGCAGCCAAACCGCCGGGACAGGGGACAAGAATGGCTACACCTTC. Residues: CASSQTAGTGDKNGYTF.

The rearrangement joins TRBV5-1 to TRBJ2-1; D not resolved. Per the germline V gene, CDR1 is SGHRS and CDR2 is YFSETQ. This CDR3 spans 16 amino acids. V lost 0 bases, J lost 1 base, and 11 bases lay in between. The CDR3 DNA is TGCGCCAGCAGCTTGGCCCTCGTCGGGTCCTACAATGAGCAGTTCTTC. Translated: CASSLALVGSYNEQFF.

This clone showed up just a few times. The CDR3 loop reads CASSRGVGTEAFF. DNA for the CDR3: TGTGCCAGCAGCAGGGGGGTGGGCACTGAAGCTTTCTTT. The V call is TRBV6-5, the J call TRBJ1-1; 7 bases are a match to TRBD1. CDR3 length: 13 residues. Germline CDR1 is MNHEY and CDR2 is SVGAGI. With 6 bases clipped from V and 4 bases from J, the junction kept 5 bases outside the gene matches.

As for this clone: Mismatch with germline at one junction end may stem from a read error. The chain couples TRBV6-6 to TRBJ1-1; D ambiguous. Germline V gene data show CDR1 as MNHNY and CDR2 as SVGAGI (reference sequence). The CDR3 has 11 residues. CDR3 DNA: TGTGCCAGCAGTTACTTCCGCCAGGCACTCTTT. Protein: CASSYFRQALF.

The chain recombines TRBV30 with TRBJ2-5; weak D call: TRBD2 (6 bases). Germline assignment: CDR1 GTSNPN and CDR2 SVGIG (reference sequence). V was clipped by 3 bases and J by 0 bases, with 11 bases between them. There are 14 residues in the CDR3. CDR3 loop: CAWSSGGDQETQYF. The CDR3 coding sequence is TGTGCCTGGAGCTCCGGAGGGGACCAAGAGACCCAGTACTTC.